The clone carrying this T cell receptor beta chain showed up just a few times. MiXCR, run by TCRdb on the 5' RACE reads, gives a single entry per CDR3 protein. The sample consists of about 550,000 distinct CDR3 sequences, about 19% of them appearing once. The entry originates in a study of T cells after yellow fever vaccination. This CDR3 contains 15 residues. Germline CDR1 and CDR2: MDHEN and SYDVKM. V was pared by 3 bases and J by 4 bases, with 15 bases between. The source material was PBMCs, sampled 15 days after the yellow fever booster vaccination. This TCR was sampled from a young man who received the YFV17D yellow fever vaccine. J is TRBJ1-2 and V is TRBV28, with D maybe TRBD1 (5 bases). The CDR3 protein is CASSFQGRFLYGYTF. The CDR3 nucleotides read TGTGCCAGCAGTTTTCAGGGCCGATTCCTCTATGGCTACACCTTC.